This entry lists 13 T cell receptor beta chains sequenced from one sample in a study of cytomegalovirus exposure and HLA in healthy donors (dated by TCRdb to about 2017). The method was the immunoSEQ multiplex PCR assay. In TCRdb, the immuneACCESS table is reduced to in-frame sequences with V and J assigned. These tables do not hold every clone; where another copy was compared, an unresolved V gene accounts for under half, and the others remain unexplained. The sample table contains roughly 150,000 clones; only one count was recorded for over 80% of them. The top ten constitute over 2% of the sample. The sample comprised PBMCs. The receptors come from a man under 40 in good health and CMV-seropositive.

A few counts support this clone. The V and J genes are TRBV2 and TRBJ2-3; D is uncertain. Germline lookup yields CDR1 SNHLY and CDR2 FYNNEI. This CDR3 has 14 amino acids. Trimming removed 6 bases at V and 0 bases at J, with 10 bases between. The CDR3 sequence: CASRRLTSTDTQYF. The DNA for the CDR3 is TGTGCCAGCAGGAGACTTACTAGCACAGATACGCAGTATTTT.

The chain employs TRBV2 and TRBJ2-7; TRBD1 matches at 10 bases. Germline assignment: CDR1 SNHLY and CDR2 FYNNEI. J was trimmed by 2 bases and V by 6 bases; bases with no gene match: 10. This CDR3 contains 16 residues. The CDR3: CASRAGTGELPYEQYF. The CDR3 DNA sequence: TGTGCCAGCAGAGCCGGGACAGGGGAATTGCCCTACGAGCAGTACTTC.

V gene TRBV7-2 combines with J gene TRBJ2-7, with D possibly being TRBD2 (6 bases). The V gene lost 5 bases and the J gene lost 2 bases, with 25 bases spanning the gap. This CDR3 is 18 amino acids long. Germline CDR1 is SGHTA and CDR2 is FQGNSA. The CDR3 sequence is CASSPPGGWGPHTYEQYF. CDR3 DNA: TGTGCCAGCAGCCCACCCGGAGGGTGGGGACCGCACACCTACGAGCAGTACTTC. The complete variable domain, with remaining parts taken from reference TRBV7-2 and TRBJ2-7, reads GAGVSQSPSNKVTEKGKDVELRCDPISGHTALYWYRQSLGQGLEFLIYFQGNSAPDKSGLPSDRFSAERTGGSVSTLTIQRTQQEDSAVYLCASSPPGGWGPHTYEQYFGPGTRLTVT.

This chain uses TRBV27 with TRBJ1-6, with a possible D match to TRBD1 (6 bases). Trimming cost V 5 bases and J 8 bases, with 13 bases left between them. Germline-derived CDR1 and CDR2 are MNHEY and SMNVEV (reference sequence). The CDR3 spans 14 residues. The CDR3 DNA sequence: TGTGCCAGCAGTAACAGACAGGTATATTCACCCCTCCACTTT. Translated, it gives CASSNRQVYSPLHF.

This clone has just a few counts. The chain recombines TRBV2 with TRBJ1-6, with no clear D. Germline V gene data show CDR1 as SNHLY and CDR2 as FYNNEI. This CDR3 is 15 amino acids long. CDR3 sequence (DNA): TGTGCACATCAGCGAGAGGGCTCCTATAATTCACCCCTCCACTTT. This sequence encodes CAHQREGSYNSPLHF.

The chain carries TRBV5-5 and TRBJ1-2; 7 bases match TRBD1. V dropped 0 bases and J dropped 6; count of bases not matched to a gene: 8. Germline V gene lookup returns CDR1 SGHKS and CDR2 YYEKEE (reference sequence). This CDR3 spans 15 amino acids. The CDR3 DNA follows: TGTGCCAGCAGCTTGGGTTTCACAGGGGTCGATGGCTACACCTTC. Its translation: CASSLGFTGVDGYTF.

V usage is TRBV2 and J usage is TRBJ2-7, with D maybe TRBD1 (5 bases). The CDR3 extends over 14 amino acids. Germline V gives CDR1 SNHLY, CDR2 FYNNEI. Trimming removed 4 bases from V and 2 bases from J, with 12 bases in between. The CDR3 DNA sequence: TGTGCCAGCAGTGGCCTGGGCAGGGCCTACGAGCAGTACTTC. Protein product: CASSGLGRAYEQYF.

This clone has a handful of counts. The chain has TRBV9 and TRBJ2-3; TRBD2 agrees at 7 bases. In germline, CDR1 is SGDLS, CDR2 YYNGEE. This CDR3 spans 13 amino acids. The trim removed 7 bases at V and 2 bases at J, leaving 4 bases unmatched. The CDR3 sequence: CASGRDYTDTQYF. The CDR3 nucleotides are TGTGCCAGCGGAAGGGACTACACAGATACGCAGTATTTT.

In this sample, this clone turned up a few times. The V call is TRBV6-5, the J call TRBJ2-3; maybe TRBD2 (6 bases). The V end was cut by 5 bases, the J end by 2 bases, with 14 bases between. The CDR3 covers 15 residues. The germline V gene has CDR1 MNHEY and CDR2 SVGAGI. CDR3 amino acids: CASSQPRGTTDTQYF. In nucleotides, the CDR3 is TGTGCCAGCAGTCAACCCCGGGGGACCACAGATACGCAGTATTTT.

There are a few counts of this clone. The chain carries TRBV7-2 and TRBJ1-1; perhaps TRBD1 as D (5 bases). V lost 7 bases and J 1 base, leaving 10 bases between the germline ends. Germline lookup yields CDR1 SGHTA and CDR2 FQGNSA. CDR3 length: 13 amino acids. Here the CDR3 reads CASKGWENTEAFF. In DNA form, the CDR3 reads TGTGCCAGCAAGGGGTGGGAGAACACTGAAGCTTTCTTT. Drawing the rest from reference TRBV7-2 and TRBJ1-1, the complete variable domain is GAGVSQSPSNKVTEKGKDVELRCDPISGHTALYWYRQSLGQGLEFLIYFQGNSAPDKSGLPSDRFSAERTGGSVSTLTIQRTQQEDSAVYLCASKGWENTEAFFGQGTRLTVV.

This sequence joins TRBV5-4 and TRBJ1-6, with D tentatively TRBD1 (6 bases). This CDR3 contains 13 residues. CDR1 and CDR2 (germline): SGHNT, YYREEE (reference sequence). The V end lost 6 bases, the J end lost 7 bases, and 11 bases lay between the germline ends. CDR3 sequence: CASNKGGNSPLHF. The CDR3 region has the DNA TGTGCCAGCAACAAAGGGGGAAATTCACCCCTCCACTTT.

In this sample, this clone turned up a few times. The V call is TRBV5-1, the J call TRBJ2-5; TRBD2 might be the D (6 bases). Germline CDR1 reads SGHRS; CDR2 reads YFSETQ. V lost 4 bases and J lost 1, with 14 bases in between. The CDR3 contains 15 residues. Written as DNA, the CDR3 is TGCGCCAGCAGCCCTGGGGGTAGCGGCCAAGAGACCCAGTACTTC. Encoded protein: CASSPGGSGQETQYF.

The CDR3 DNA sequence: TGTGCCAGCAGTGTCGGGTATGGCTACACCTTC. Its translation: CASSVGYGYTF. This rearrangement joins TRBV27 to TRBJ1-2; unclear D gene. Trimming took 5 bases from V and 5 from J, leaving 6 bases between them. The length of the CDR3 is 11 residues. Germline V lookup: CDR1 MNHEY, CDR2 SMNVEV (reference sequence).